This T cell receptor (beta chain) was recorded in a study of technical replicates of blood from several donors. The CDR3 has 17 residues. Germline CDR1 is SGHDN and CDR2 is FVKESK. The junction had 14 bases not matched to a gene; V was cut back by 3 bases and J by 5 bases. This clone was recorded once. The data were produced by immunoSEQ multiplex PCR, yet TCRdb's version contains in-frame clones alone and is incomplete. The table records about 49,000 clones, 92% of them present only once. The V gene is TRBV14, the J gene TRBJ1-1; 8 bases are a match to TRBD1. The sample was PBMCs. The clonotype was recovered from a human donor in good health. Some clones in this sample may be carry-over from other donors' samples. The CDR3 loop reads CASSHRSTQGVGTEAFF. CDR3 DNA sequence: TGTGCCAGCAGCCACCGATCGACACAGGGGGTTGGAACTGAAGCTTTCTTT.